One sample yielded the 26 T cell receptor beta chains listed below, sequenced in a study of OX40 agonist ivuxolimab in advanced cancers. Here immunoSEQ multiplex PCR was the method, and the copy in TCRdb shows in-frame clones only, minus some. The sample contains about 35,000 clones, around 92% of which appear only once. The starting material was CD4+ or CD8+ T cells sorted from blood, obtained in a trial of the OX40 agonist ivuxolimab. These receptors all stem from an adult with an advanced solid tumor such as melanoma, head and neck, liver or kidney cancer.

The genes are TRBV5-6 and TRBJ2-7; D is possibly TRBD1 (6 bases). Deletions cut 4 bases from V and 2 bases from J, with 22 bases between. CDR1 SGHDT and CDR2 YYEEEE come from the germline V gene. This CDR3 is 17 amino acids long. The CDR3 nucleotides are TGTGCCAGCAGCCTAGAAACTAAAGGACAGAAAACCTACGAGCAGTACTTC. Its protein is CASSLETKGQKTYEQYF.

The chain carries TRBV27 and TRBJ2-7; D is perhaps TRBD1 or TRBD2 (5 bases each). The CDR3 extends over 14 amino acids. Per germline, CDR1 MNHEY and CDR2 SMNVEV (reference sequence). The V end lost 3 bases, the J end lost 5 bases, and 14 bases lay between the germline ends. CDR3 region: CASSFQGGLDEQYF. CDR3 coding DNA: TGTGCCAGCAGTTTTCAGGGCGGGTTAGACGAGCAGTACTTC.

The chain links TRBV10-3 to TRBJ2-1, with a possible D match to TRBD2 (5 bases). Germline V lookup: CDR1 ENHRY, CDR2 SYGVKD. Trimming cost V 6 bases and J 0 bases, with 15 bases left between them. The CDR3 has 16 residues. The DNA for the CDR3 is TGTGCCATCAGAGCTACAAGCGGTAGCTCCTACAATGAGCAGTTCTTC. Amino acid sequence: CAIRATSGSSYNEQFF.

This sequence joins TRBV5-4 and TRBJ1-1; D gene uncertain. V lost 2 bases and J 5 bases, leaving 13 bases between the germline ends. Germline loops: CDR1 SGHNT, CDR2 YYREEE (reference sequence). The CDR3 consists of 14 residues. This chain's CDR3 is CASSFYERGTEAFF. CDR3 bases: TGTGCCAGCAGCTTTTACGAGAGAGGAACTGAAGCTTTCTTT.

The CDR3, as DNA: TGTGCCGCCCGGGATCTCTTCTTCTCTGGGGCCAACGTCCTGACTTTC. Protein product: CAARDLFFSGANVLTF. The V and J genes are TRBV6-6 and TRBJ2-6; the D gene is possibly TRBD2 (5 bases). The CDR3 covers 16 residues. Germline lookup yields CDR1 MNHNY and CDR2 SVGAGI (reference sequence). V shed 11 bases and J shed 0 bases, with 17 bases lying between them.

This clone appeared a single time. This chain uses TRBV7-9 with TRBJ2-3; 8 nucleotides agree with TRBD1. The trim removed 6 bases at V and 4 bases at J, leaving 15 bases unmatched. The CDR3 loop spans 17 amino acids. Germline CDR1 is SEHNR and CDR2 is FQNEAQ (reference sequence). This CDR3 is CASSRVAGQGGADTQYF. The CDR3 bases are TGTGCCAGCAGTAGGGTAGCAGGACAGGGTGGTGCAGATACGCAGTATTTT. Complete variable domain (other parts from reference TRBV7-9 and TRBJ2-3): DTGVSQNPRHKITKRGQNVTFRCDPISEHNRLYWYRQTLGQGPEFLTYFQNEAQLEKSRLLSDRFSAERPKGSFSTLEIQRTEQGDSAMYLCASSRVAGQGGADTQYFGPGTRLTVL.

This clone came up a few times. The V and J genes are TRBV15 and TRBJ2-6; a weak D match, TRBD1 (6 bases). Between the trimmed V and J ends, which lost 3 bases and 0 bases, there was a span of 6 bases. Germline CDR1 is LNHNV and CDR2 is YYDKDF (reference sequence). The CDR3 covers 15 residues. The CDR3: CATSRTGSGANVLTF. DNA for the CDR3: TGTGCCACCAGCAGGACAGGCTCTGGGGCCAACGTCCTGACTTTC. The whole variable domain, filled in from reference TRBV15 and TRBJ2-6, reads DAMVIQNPRYQVTQFGKPVTLSCSQTLNHNVMYWYQQKSSQAPKLLFHYYDKDFNNEADTPDNFQSRRPNTSFCFLDIRSPGLGDTAMYLCATSRTGSGANVLTFGAGSRLTVL.

The chain recombines TRBV4-3 with TRBJ1-1; D ambiguous. Trimming took off 0 bases at V and 0 bases at J, with 8 bases between the two ends. The CDR3 extends over 15 amino acids. CDR1 and CDR2 from the germline V gene are LGHNA and YSLEER. The CDR3 DNA is TGCGCCAGCAGCCAAGAAGCCACGCTGAACACTGAAGCTTTCTTT. This encodes CASSQEATLNTEAFF.

V usage is TRBV27 and J usage is TRBJ2-2; 13 positions match TRBD2. After removal of 5 bases from V and 2 bases from J, the junction contained 5 bases not matched to a gene. The germline V gene has CDR1 MNHEY and CDR2 SMNVEV (reference sequence). The CDR3 consists of 17 residues. In nucleotides, the CDR3 is TGTGCCAGCAGTACACTAGCGGGAGGGCCTAACACCGGGGAGCTGTTTTTT. Its protein is CASSTLAGGPNTGELFF.

The chain recombines TRBV27 with TRBJ2-1; tentative D call: TRBD2 (6 bases). V shed 2 bases and J shed 6 bases, with 23 bases lying between them. The CDR3 spans 18 residues. Germline CDR1 MNHEY, CDR2 SMNVEV (reference sequence). The chain's CDR3 is CASSLRPLAPVPLNEQFF. The CDR3 bases are TGTGCCAGCAGTTTACGCCCACTAGCCCCGGTCCCCCTCAATGAGCAGTTCTTC.

This clone showed up just once. At the DNA level, this CDR3 is encoded by other sequences in the same sample as well. This chain connects TRBV9 to TRBJ2-7, with 7 bases identical to TRBD2. Germline CDR1 SGDLS, CDR2 YYNGEE. V lost 0 bases to trimming and J lost 2 bases; unmatched junction nucleotides: 2. This CDR3 spans 14 amino acids. CDR3: CASSVGGGTYEQYF. The DNA of the CDR3 is TGTGCCAGCAGCGTAGGCGGGGGTACCTACGAGCAGTACTTC.

The rearrangement links TRBV6-6 to TRBJ2-7, with TRBD1 as a possible D gene (5 bases). The V end lost 6 bases, the J end lost 2 bases, and 8 bases lay between the germline ends. The CDR3 covers 12 residues. The germline CDR1 and CDR2 sequences are MNHNY and SVGAGI (reference sequence). CDR3 in amino acids: CASSAGTYEQYF. In DNA form, the CDR3 reads TGTGCCAGCAGCGCAGGGACCTACGAGCAGTACTTC.

The V and J genes are TRBV7-9 and TRBJ2-7; D perhaps matches TRBD1 (6 bases). In germline, CDR1 is SEHNR, CDR2 FQNEAQ (reference sequence). V lost 5 bases, J lost 6 bases, and 11 bases lay in between. CDR3 length: 12 residues. CDR3 DNA sequence: TGTGCCAGCAGCCTAACAGGGCGCGAGCAGTACTTC. It yields the protein CASSLTGREQYF.

Note on this clone: One end of the junction varies from germline; a read error may be responsible. In the same sample, other DNA sequences code for this CDR3. V usage is TRBV4-1 and J usage is TRBJ2-2; 10 bases align to TRBD2. Germline values: CDR1 MGHRA, CDR2 YSYEKL. The CDR3 is 16 residues long. The chain's CDR3 is CASSQWLAGVTGELFF. CDR3 DNA: TGCGCCAGTAGCCAGTGGCTAGCGGGAGTTACCGGGGAGCTGTTTTTT.

The V and J genes are TRBV9 and TRBJ1-5; 7 bases line up with TRBD1. There are 18 residues in the CDR3. V gave up 6 bases and J gave up 4 bases; unmatched junction bases: 19. Germline V gives CDR1 SGDLS, CDR2 YYNGEE. The CDR3 bases are TGTGCCAGCACCCTTCTTTATTTTTCCGGGACAGCAAATCAGCCCCAGCATTTT. Protein sequence: CASTLLYFSGTANQPQHF.

The CDR3 reads CASSYRPRELETQYF. The CDR3 region has the DNA TGTGCCAGCAGTTACCGGCCTAGGGAGCTCGAGACCCAGTACTTC. This rearrangement joins TRBV6-6 to TRBJ2-5; tentatively, D is TRBD2 (5 bases). V was trimmed by 2 bases and J by 5 bases, leaving 15 bases between them. Germline values: CDR1 MNHNY, CDR2 SVGAGI (reference sequence). This CDR3 region has 15 residues.

The chain carries TRBV9 and TRBJ2-7; D is uncertain. This CDR3 spans 15 amino acids. V lost 2 bases to trimming and J lost 0 bases, with 12 bases between them. Germline CDR1 reads SGDLS; CDR2 reads YYNGEE. The CDR3 sequence is CASSVTPDSSYEQYF. Written as DNA, the CDR3 is TGTGCCAGCAGCGTCACCCCGGATAGCTCCTACGAGCAGTACTTC.

The chain uses TRBV30 and TRBJ1-2; unclear D gene. Germline-derived CDR1 and CDR2 are GTSNPN and SVGIG (reference sequence). The CDR3 covers 9 residues. Trimming took 6 bases from V and 5 from J, leaving 4 bases between them. CDR3 coding DNA: TGTGCCTGTAATTATGGCTACACCTTC. Translation gives CACNYGYTF.

Turning to this clone: One end of the junction does not line up with germline, which may come from a read error. This sequence joins TRBV7-7 and TRBJ2-5, with 9 nucleotides matching TRBD2. Germline CDR1 is SSHAT and CDR2 is FNYEAQ (reference sequence). The CDR3 spans 16 residues. CDR3 DNA: TGTGCTAGCAGCTTAGGGGCAGCGGGAGGCTTTGAGACCCAGTACTTC. Its translation: CASSLGAAGGFETQYF.

The chain joins TRBV5-6 to TRBJ2-7; D is unresolved. CDR1 SGHDT and CDR2 YYEEEE come from the germline V gene. The V and J ends lost 4 bases and 6 bases respectively, with 8 bases between them. CDR3 size: 11 residues. This CDR3 reads CASSAVGEQYF. For the CDR3, the DNA is TGTGCCAGCAGCGCGGTGGGCGAGCAGTACTTC.

The chain employs TRBV4-3 and TRBJ1-2, with D tentatively TRBD1 (5 bases). The V end lost 1 base, the J end lost 5 bases, and 14 bases lay between the germline ends. CDR1 and CDR2 from the germline V gene are LGHNA and YSLEER. The CDR3 is made up of 15 amino acids. In DNA, the CDR3 is TGCGCCAGCAGCCAAGGGACCGGGACGAATTATGGCTACACCTTC. This translates into CASSQGTGTNYGYTF.

The chain carries TRBV29-1 and TRBJ1-2, with TRBD1 as a possible D gene (6 bases). The CDR3 has 14 residues. Germline V gene sequence: CDR1 SQVTM, CDR2 ANQGSEA. V shed 0 bases and J shed 5 bases, with 13 bases lying between them. CDR3 nucleotide sequence: TGCAGCGTTGAAGATTGGGACATACTGTATGGCTACACCTTC. This translates into CSVEDWDILYGYTF. Full variable domain (rest looked up from reference TRBV29-1 and TRBJ1-2): SAVISQKPSRDICQRGTSLTIQCQVDSQVTMMFWYRQQPGQSLTLIATANQGSEATYESGFVIDKFPISRPNLTFSTLTVSNMSPEDSSIYLCSVEDWDILYGYTFGSGTRLTVV.

The rearrangement joins TRBV7-9 to TRBJ1-1, with D uncertain. The germline CDR1 and CDR2 sequences are SEHNR and FQNEAQ (reference sequence). Between the trimmed V and J ends, which lost 3 bases and 4 bases, there was a span of 9 bases. The CDR3 is 13 amino acids. CDR3 bases: TGTGCCAGCAGCTTGGAATTCGGCACTGAAGCTTTCTTT. This sequence encodes CASSLEFGTEAFF.

The chain joins TRBV4-3 to TRBJ2-7, with D hard to call. The V end was cut by 0 bases, the J end by 2 bases, with 8 bases between. The CDR3 is 14 residues long. Germline V CDR1 and CDR2: LGHNA, YSLEER. The CDR3 nucleotides are TGCGCCAGCAGCCAAGAAATCTTAACCTACGAGCAGTACTTC. Encoded protein: CASSQEILTYEQYF.

This rearrangement joins TRBV19 to TRBJ1-2; unclear D gene. Germline values: CDR1 LNHDA, CDR2 SQIVND (reference sequence). V dropped 3 bases and J dropped 6 bases, with 17 bases sitting between them. The CDR3 loop spans 15 amino acids. CDR3 DNA sequence: TGTGCCAGTAGTATCCCTTCCCGGACTGCGGATGGCTACACCTTC. Translation: CASSIPSRTADGYTF.

The chain is built from TRBV30 and TRBJ1-2, with TRBD1 identical over 7 bases. This CDR3 has 15 residues. Looked up from germline, CDR1 is GTSNPN and CDR2 is SVGIG (reference sequence). V shed 0 bases, J shed 7 bases, and the junction held 11 bases outside the gene matches. CDR3 coding DNA: TGTGCCTGGAGTGTACGAGGGGGCGCGTTACGTGGCTACACCTTC. Protein: CAWSVRGGALRGYTF. Full variable domain (outside the CDR3, taken from reference TRBV30 and TRBJ1-2): SQTIHQWPATLVQPVGSPLSLECTVEGTSNPNLYWYRQAAGRGLQLLFYSVGIGQISSEVPQNLSASRPQDRQFILSSKKLLLSDSGFYLCAWSVRGGALRGYTFGSGTRLTVV.